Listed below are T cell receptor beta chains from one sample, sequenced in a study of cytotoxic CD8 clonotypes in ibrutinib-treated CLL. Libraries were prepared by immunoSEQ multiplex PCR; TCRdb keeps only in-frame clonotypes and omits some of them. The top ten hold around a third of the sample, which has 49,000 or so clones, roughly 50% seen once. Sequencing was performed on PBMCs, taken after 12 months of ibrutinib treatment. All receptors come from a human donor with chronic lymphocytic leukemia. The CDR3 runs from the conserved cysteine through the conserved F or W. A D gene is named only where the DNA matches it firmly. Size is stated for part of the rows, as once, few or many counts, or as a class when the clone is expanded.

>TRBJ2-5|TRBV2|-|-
TGTGCCAGCGGCCCGCCGGAGATGCAAGAGACCCAGTACTTC
CASGPPEMQETQYF
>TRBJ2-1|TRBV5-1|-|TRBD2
TGCGCCAGCAGAGGTAGCGGGAGAATCGATGAGCAGTTCTTC
CASRGSGRIDEQFF
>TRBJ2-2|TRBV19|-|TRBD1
TGTGCCAGTAGTATAGGACAGGGACACACCGGGGAGCTGTTTTTT
CASSIGQGHTGELFF
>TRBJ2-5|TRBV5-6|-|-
TGTGCCAGCAGCCTGGAGGCGCGGGGAGAGACCCAGTACTTC
CASSLEARGETQYF
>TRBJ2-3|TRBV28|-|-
TGTGCCAGCAGTAGTAGAGGGGGCACAGATACGCAGTATTTT
CASSSRGGTDTQYF
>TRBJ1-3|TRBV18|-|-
TGTGCCAGCTCACCACCGCGGAAGATGGAGGGCCCCTCTGGAAACACCATATATTTT
CASSPPRKMEGPSGNTIYF
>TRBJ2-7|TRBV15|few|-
TGTGCCACCAGCACACCGGGCCACTACGAGCAGTACTTC
CATSTPGHYEQYF
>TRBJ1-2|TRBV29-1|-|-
TGCAGCGTTGAAGATACGAGGAACCTTAACTATGGCTACACCTTC
CSVEDTRNLNYGYTF
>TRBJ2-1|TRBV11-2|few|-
TGTGCCAGCAGCTTATCGGGAGTATCCTACAATGAGCAGTTCTTC
CASSLSGVSYNEQFF
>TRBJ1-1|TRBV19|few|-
TGTGCCAGTAGTATAGTCGGAGAGAACACTGAAGCTTTCTTT
CASSIVGENTEAFF
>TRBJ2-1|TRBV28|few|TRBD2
TGTGCCAGCAGTTCGGTGACCGGACTAGCGGGAGCCTCTCGAATCGATGAGCAGTTCTTC
CASSSVTGLAGASRIDEQFF
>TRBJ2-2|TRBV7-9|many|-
TGTGCCAGCAGCTCCTTCGGGGAGCTGTTTTTT
CASSSFGELFF